The next 25 T cell receptor beta chains were all read from a single sample in a study of early T cells in non-severe SARS-CoV-2 infection (dated by TCRdb to about 2021). Receptors were amplified or captured by 5' RACE. The run used a NextSeq 500. TCRdb applied fastp at Q25 and MiXCR to the public reads, then kept only in-frame beta chains. Every distinct CDR3 protein forms one entry, paired with its most common genes and DNA. This sample gives around 50,000 distinct CDR3 sequences in total; 4% to 5% of them show up just once. The ten largest clonotypes hold 5% to 6.5% of the sample. Material: whole blood. These receptors all stem from an adult who was a healthcare worker with PCR-confirmed SARS-CoV-2 infection or an uninfected control (not recorded which).

J is TRBJ2-7 and V is TRBV29-1, with 7 bases lining up with TRBD2. Germline CDR1 and CDR2: SQVTM and ANQGSEA. Trimming took 7 bases from V and 2 from J; bases not matched to a gene: 5. This CDR3 is built from 12 residues. The CDR3 region is CSGGGSAYEQYF. In DNA form, the CDR3 reads TGCAGCGGCGGGGGAAGCGCCTACGAGCAGTACTTC.

This clonotype has only a few counts. This chain uses TRBV21-1 with TRBJ2-2; the DNA was not compared with TRBD1, the D call given in the table. TRBV21-1 constitutes a pseudogene. The CDR3 sequence is 15 residues long. CDR3 amino acids: CASSSGQGAAGELFF. Written as DNA, the CDR3 is TGTGCCAGTTCCTCTGGGCAGGGGGCGGCCGGGGAGCTGTTTTTT.

This clonotype was observed many times. This chain connects TRBV3-1 to TRBJ2-3, with D perhaps TRBD2 (6 bases). The length of the CDR3 is 15 residues. V was cut by 5 bases and J by 5 bases, with 17 bases left in between. Germline CDR1 LGHDT, CDR2 YNNKEL (reference sequence). The chain's CDR3 is CASSLNRDFKDTQYF. The DNA of the CDR3 is TGTGCCAGCAGCTTAAACCGGGACTTCAAAGATACGCAGTATTTT.

This clonotype appeared a few times. The gene calls are TRBV20-1 and TRBJ2-2; D might be TRBD1 or TRBD2, each matching 5 bases. CDR1 is DFQATT and CDR2 is SNEGSKA in the germline V gene (reference sequence). Trimming removed 2 bases at V and 2 bases at J, with 9 bases between. This CDR3 has 14 amino acids. This chain's CDR3 is CSARRDGNTGELFF. CDR3 DNA sequence: TGCAGTGCTAGACGGGACGGCAACACCGGGGAGCTGTTTTTT.

The V call is TRBV6-4, the J call TRBJ2-1, with 14 bases that match TRBD2. CDR3 length equals 16 residues. CDR1 is MRHNA, CDR2 SNTAGT, per germline. Trimming took 6 bases from V and 3 from J; bases not matched to a gene: 4. CDR3 bases: TGTGCCAGCAGGGGACTAGCGGGAGTTAACTACAATGAGCAGTTCTTC. It is translated as CASRGLAGVNYNEQFF.

This clonotype came up many times. The V call is TRBV7-8, the J call TRBJ2-2; D is possibly TRBD1 (5 bases). V dropped 1 base and J dropped 6 bases, with 15 bases sitting between them. The germline V gene encodes CDR1 SGHVS and CDR2 FQNEAQ. The length of the CDR3 is 16 residues. CDR3 coding DNA: TGTGCCAGCAGCTTAGAGGTGACAGCTCATGCCGGGGAGCTGTTTTTT. It is translated as CASSLEVTAHAGELFF.

This clonotype was found many times. This rearrangement joins TRBV5-1 to TRBJ1-2; D is perhaps TRBD1 (5 bases). The CDR3 is 15 residues long. The germline CDR1 and CDR2 sequences are SGHRS and YFSETQ. Deletions cut 5 bases from V and 3 bases from J, with 17 bases between. CDR3 sequence: CASSEGPGLDYGYTF. The CDR3, as DNA: TGCGCCAGCAGTGAAGGACCAGGGCTTGACTATGGCTACACCTTC.

At least ten counts were recorded for this clonotype. The genes are TRBV7-9 and TRBJ2-7; a weak D match, TRBD1 (6 bases). The CDR3 has 15 amino acids. V was pared by 5 bases and J by 0 bases, with 14 bases between. In germline, CDR1 is SEHNR, CDR2 FQNEAQ (reference sequence). CDR3 sequence (DNA): TGTGCCAGCAGCACGCGACGGACAGTCTCCTACGAGCAGTACTTC. Translation: CASSTRRTVSYEQYF.

This clonotype was observed at least ten times. J is TRBJ2-1 and V is TRBV6-6; D is uncertain. From germline, CDR1 is MNHNY and CDR2 SVGAGI (reference sequence). V was clipped by 2 bases and J by 3 bases, with 8 bases between them. The CDR3 is 14 residues long. The CDR3: CASSYRASYNEQFF. DNA of the CDR3: TGTGCCAGCAGTTACAGAGCTAGCTACAATGAGCAGTTCTTC.

V gene TRBV3-1 combines with J gene TRBJ1-2; unclear D gene. V lost 1 base and J 7 bases, leaving 13 bases between the germline ends. This CDR3 region has 14 residues. CDR1 and CDR2 (germline): LGHDT, YNNKEL (reference sequence). The CDR3 sequence: CASSQGVALGGYTF. The CDR3 DNA sequence: TGTGCCAGCAGCCAAGGAGTGGCCCTCGGTGGCTACACCTTC.

The table lists this clonotype with many counts. The chain joins TRBV27 to TRBJ2-4; the D is unclear. CDR1 MNHEY and CDR2 SMNVEV come from the germline V gene (reference sequence). V was trimmed by 0 bases and J by 6 bases, leaving 6 bases between them. This CDR3 has 13 amino acids. The DNA for the CDR3 is TGTGCCAGCAGTTTATCGTACCCAAACATTCAGTACTTC. Protein sequence: CASSLSYPNIQYF.

Ten or more counts support this clonotype. The CDR3 protein is CASSADRGSEAFF. Here the CDR3 DNA reads TGCGCCAGCAGTGCGGACAGGGGTTCTGAAGCTTTCTTT. The V gene is TRBV10-2, the J gene TRBJ1-1, with 9 bases fitting TRBD1. The CDR3 consists of 13 residues. Trimming cost V 4 bases and J 6 bases; bases outside gene matches: 3. CDR1 WSHSY and CDR2 SAAADI come from the germline V gene.

This clonotype was counted at least ten times. The rearrangement joins TRBV5-5 to TRBJ2-7, with 7 bases that match TRBD1. This CDR3 is 15 amino acids long. V was clipped by 4 bases and J by 2 bases; unmatched bases: 9. Germline loops: CDR1 SGHKS, CDR2 YYEKEE (reference sequence). CDR3 amino acids: CASSVGTANPYEQYF. In nucleotides, the CDR3 is TGTGCCAGCAGCGTTGGGACAGCGAATCCCTACGAGCAGTACTTC. Full variable domain (outside the CDR3, taken from reference TRBV5-5 and TRBJ2-7): DAGVTQSPTHLIKTRGQQVTLRCSPISGHKSVSWYQQVLGQGPQFIFQYYEKEERGRGNFPDRFSARQFPNYSSELNVNALLLGDSALYLCASSVGTANPYEQYFGPGTRLTVT.

This clonotype has ten or more counts. The CDR3 DNA follows: TGTGCCAGCAGCCCCCAACTTGGTTGGGACACTGAAGCTTTCTTT. Translation: CASSPQLGWDTEAFF. The chain links TRBV7-9 to TRBJ1-1; no definite D call. Per the germline V gene, CDR1 is SEHNR and CDR2 is FQNEAQ (reference sequence). V gave up 5 bases and J gave up 3 bases, with 16 bases separating them. The CDR3 sequence is 15 residues long.

This clonotype was found many times. This sequence joins TRBV5-1 and TRBJ2-7; 8 nucleotides match TRBD2. CDR1 is SGHRS and CDR2 is YFSETQ in the germline V gene. After removal of 4 bases from V and 4 bases from J, the junction contained 7 bases not matched to a gene. CDR3 length: 14 residues. CDR3 protein: CASSPFSGAYEQYF. CDR3 nucleotides: TGCGCCAGCAGCCCATTTAGCGGGGCGTACGAGCAGTACTTC.

Ten or more counts support this clonotype. For the CDR3, the DNA is TGTGCCAGCAGCTTACGGACAGCTGAAGCTTTCTTT. Its protein product is CASSLRTAEAFF. The chain joins TRBV7-9 to TRBJ1-1; D is perhaps TRBD1 (6 bases). Germline CDR1 and CDR2: SEHNR and FQNEAQ (reference sequence). Trimming took 2 bases from V and 6 from J, leaving 7 bases between them. The CDR3 extends over 12 amino acids. Filled out from reference TRBV7-9 and TRBJ1-1, the complete variable domain reads DTGVSQNPRHKITKRGQNVTFRCDPISEHNRLYWYRQTLGQGPEFLTYFQNEAQLEKSRLLSDRFSAERPKGSFSTLEIQRTEQGDSAMYLCASSLRTAEAFFGQGTRLTVV.

At least ten counts were recorded for this clonotype. The DNA of the CDR3 is TGTGCCAGCAGTGACGGGACAGGGGGCACAGATACGCAGTATTTT. This encodes CASSDGTGGTDTQYF. The chain uses TRBV6-4 and TRBJ2-3; TRBD1 agrees at 10 bases. CDR3 length: 15 amino acids. Per the germline V gene, CDR1 is MRHNA and CDR2 is SNTAGT. V lost 2 bases, J lost 1 base, and 0 bases stayed unmatched.

Many counts were recorded for this clonotype. J is TRBJ2-3 and V is TRBV7-2; D call uncertain. Between the trimmed V and J ends, which lost 5 bases and 5 bases, there was a span of 11 bases. Germline V CDR1 and CDR2: SGHTA, FQGNSA. This CDR3 is 13 amino acids long. The CDR3 bases are TGTGCCAGCAGCCCGGACGAGGTAGATACGCAGTATTTT. It is translated as CASSPDEVDTQYF.

This clonotype occurred many times. V and J are TRBV12-5 and TRBJ2-2, with 8 bases lining up with TRBD2. Germline lookup yields CDR1 LGHNT and CDR2 FRNRAP. J was trimmed by 6 bases and V by 1 base; bases with no gene match: 4. This CDR3 comprises 15 residues. In DNA, the CDR3 is TGTGCTAGTGGTTTGGGACTAGCGATGTCCGGGGAGCTGTTTTTT. Its translation is CASGLGLAMSGELFF.

This clonotype appeared many times. The chain recombines TRBV19 with TRBJ2-6; no reliable D call. Trimming left V 11 bases short and J 0 bases short, with 8 bases between. Germline-derived CDR1 and CDR2 are LNHDA and SQIVND (reference sequence). This CDR3 region has 13 residues. The CDR3 nucleotides are TGTGCCTGCCGAATCTCTGGGGCCAACGTCCTGACTTTC. Its translation: CACRISGANVLTF.

This clonotype was observed a few times. This chain uses TRBV25-1 with TRBJ2-2, with 7 bases lining up with TRBD2. The CDR3 length is 14 residues. Germline V CDR1 and CDR2: MGHDK, SYGVNS. V shed 5 bases and J 7 bases; nucleotides not matched to a gene: 7. The chain's CDR3 is CASSPSGGYGELFF. CDR3 nucleotide sequence: TGTGCCAGCAGTCCTAGCGGAGGGTACGGGGAGCTGTTTTTT.

This clonotype was counted ten times or more. The chain couples TRBV6-5 to TRBJ1-2, with D possibly TRBD1 on 6 matching bases. This CDR3 has 14 residues. V was clipped by 7 bases and J by 2 bases, with 14 bases between them. Germline lookup yields CDR1 MNHEY and CDR2 SVGAGI. CDR3 sequence: CASTKQGRNYGYTF. The CDR3 bases are TGTGCCAGCACTAAACAGGGTCGGAACTATGGCTACACCTTC.

As for this clonotype: One base away lies a much larger clone, so this may be a sequencing read error. The V call is TRBV6-5, the J call TRBJ1-6; D might be TRBD1 (6 bases). Germline V gives CDR1 MNHEY, CDR2 SVGAGI. The CDR3 extends over 15 amino acids. The V end was cut by 0 bases, the J end by 11 bases, with 14 bases between. The CDR3 bases are TGTGCCAGCAGTTACTCGTCTCAGGGGAGTACACCCCTCCACTTT. Translation gives CASSYSSQGSTPLHF.

This clonotype was detected ten times or more. This chain uses TRBV7-9 with TRBJ2-7; D call uncertain. The V end was cut by 7 bases, the J end by 0 bases, with 13 bases between. The CDR3 consists of 14 residues. Germline CDR1 and CDR2: SEHNR and FQNEAQ (reference sequence). The CDR3 region is CASTLLGDSYEQYF. In DNA, the CDR3 is TGTGCCAGCACCCTACTTGGAGACTCCTACGAGCAGTACTTC. Using reference TRBV7-9 and TRBJ2-7 for the parts outside the CDR3, the full variable domain is DTGVSQNPRHKITKRGQNVTFRCDPISEHNRLYWYRQTLGQGPEFLTYFQNEAQLEKSRLLSDRFSAERPKGSFSTLEIQRTEQGDSAMYLCASTLLGDSYEQYFGPGTRLTVT.

This clonotype has a handful of counts. The chain has TRBV9 and TRBJ2-1; the D gene could be TRBD1 or TRBD2 (5 bases each). Germline V lookup: CDR1 SGDLS, CDR2 YYNGEE. The ends were cut back, 5 bases at V and 9 bases at J, with 18 bases in the middle. The length of the CDR3 is 14 residues. CDR3 DNA: TGTGCCAGCAGTCGTAACCGGGACCCCCGTGAGCAGTTCTTC. Residues: CASSRNRDPREQFF.